A selection of T cell receptor beta chains follows, all from one sample in a study of blood T cell repertoires in COVID-19. Using immunoSEQ multiplex PCR, the repertoire was profiled, and TCRdb retains in-frame clones only, with some absent. In the table there are more than 110,000 clones, roughly 85% of which are singletons. Specimen: PBMCs or T cells enriched from blood (not recorded which). Every receptor here comes from a woman in her forties or fifties who had recovered from COVID-19. The CDR3 runs from the conserved cysteine through the conserved F or W. Each record gives: J gene, V gene, D gene, clone size, CDR3 protein, CDR3 DNA. D genes are given only for firm matches. Size tells how often a clone was seen (once, few, many) or the class of an expanded clone, and some rows leave it out.

j_gene: TRBJ1-1; v_gene: TRBV21-1; d_gene: .; abundance: many; CDR3aa: CASSKPLPDRGYTEAFF; CDR3nt: TGTGCCAGCAGCAAACCCCTCCCCGACAGAGGTTACACTGAAGCTTTCTTT
j_gene: TRBJ2-1; v_gene: TRBV4-1; d_gene: TRBD2; abundance: .; CDR3aa: CASSSSLAESEQFF; CDR3nt: TGCGCCAGCAGCTCCTCACTAGCGGAGAGTGAGCAGTTCTTC
j_gene: TRBJ1-2; v_gene: TRBV7-9; d_gene: .; abundance: .; CDR3aa: CASSLQGSLNYGYTF; CDR3nt: TGTGCCAGCAGCTTACAGGGGTCCCTTAACTATGGCTACACCTTC
j_gene: TRBJ2-6; v_gene: TRBV29-1; d_gene: TRBD1; abundance: .; CDR3aa: CSVEVRGSSGANVLTF; CDR3nt: TGCAGCGTTGAGGTCAGGGGGAGCTCTGGGGCCAACGTCCTGACTTTC
j_gene: TRBJ2-5; v_gene: TRBV6-5; d_gene: .; abundance: once; CDR3aa: CASRIQTGQETQYF; CDR3nt: TGTGCCAGCAGAATCCAGACTGGTCAAGAGACCCAGTACTTC
j_gene: TRBJ2-1; v_gene: TRBV10-3; d_gene: TRBD1; abundance: .; CDR3aa: CASVQGAVYNEQFF; CDR3nt: TGTGCCAGCGTACAGGGGGCGGTTTACAATGAGCAGTTCTTC
j_gene: TRBJ2-1; v_gene: TRBV10-3; d_gene: TRBD2; abundance: .; CDR3aa: CAISGRTSGGANEQFF; CDR3nt: TGTGCCATCAGTGGGAGGACTAGCGGGGGGGCCAATGAGCAGTTCTTC
j_gene: TRBJ1-1; v_gene: TRBV4-1; d_gene: .; abundance: .; CDR3aa: CASSERRNTEAFF; CDR3nt: TGCGCCAGCAGCGAGAGGCGGAACACTGAAGCTTTCTTT
j_gene: TRBJ1-3; v_gene: TRBV7-6; d_gene: .; abundance: .; CDR3aa: CASSLDAYTIYF; CDR3nt: TGTGCCAGCAGCTTAGATGCGTACACCATATATTTT
j_gene: TRBJ1-5; v_gene: TRBV28; d_gene: .; abundance: .; CDR3aa: CASSLPGMRTIPPQHF; CDR3nt: TGTGCCAGCAGTTTGCCAGGGATGAGGACTATCCCGCCCCAGCATTTT
j_gene: TRBJ2-1; v_gene: TRBV19; d_gene: TRBD2; abundance: .; CDR3aa: CASSISSGRMGEQFF; CDR3nt: TGTGCCAGTAGTATATCTAGCGGGAGGATGGGTGAGCAGTTCTTC
j_gene: TRBJ2-7; v_gene: TRBV14; d_gene: .; abundance: .; CDR3aa: CASSLRQAGEQYF; CDR3nt: TGTGCCAGCAGCCTAAGACAGGCGGGCGAGCAGTACTTC
j_gene: TRBJ1-3; v_gene: TRBV5-1; d_gene: .; abundance: .; CDR3aa: CASSPGGLGNTIYF; CDR3nt: TGCGCCAGCAGCCCGGGGGGGCTTGGAAACACCATATATTTT
j_gene: TRBJ1-4; v_gene: TRBV18; d_gene: .; abundance: .; CDR3aa: CASSQGSQGEKLFF; CDR3nt: TGTGCCAGCTCCCAGGGGAGTCAAGGTGAAAAACTGTTTTTT
j_gene: TRBJ1-5; v_gene: TRBV28; d_gene: .; abundance: .; CDR3aa: CASSLTGASQHF; CDR3nt: TGTGCCAGCAGTCTAACAGGTGCTTCCCAGCATTTT
j_gene: TRBJ1-5; v_gene: TRBV27; d_gene: TRBD1; abundance: .; CDR3aa: CASSTRTGANQPQHF; CDR3nt: TGTGCCAGCAGTACCCGGACAGGCGCGAATCAGCCCCAGCATTTT
j_gene: TRBJ1-4; v_gene: TRBV5-4; d_gene: TRBD1; abundance: few; CDR3aa: CASSLQGRNEKLFF; CDR3nt: TGTGCCAGCAGTTTACAGGGGCGGAACGAAAAACTGTTTTTT
j_gene: TRBJ1-2; v_gene: TRBV30; d_gene: .; abundance: .; CDR3aa: CAWSYGPQNGYTF; CDR3nt: TGTGCCTGGAGTTATGGGCCTCAAAATGGCTACACCTTC
j_gene: TRBJ1-6; v_gene: TRBV18; d_gene: .; abundance: .; CDR3aa: CASSPNLIDRTSSYNSPLHF; CDR3nt: TGTGCCAGCTCACCTAATCTCATCGACAGGACGAGCTCCTATAATTCACCCCTCCACTTT
j_gene: TRBJ2-3; v_gene: TRBV27; d_gene: .; abundance: .; CDR3aa: CASSWARSTDTQYF; CDR3nt: TGTGCCAGCAGTTGGGCCAGGAGCACAGATACGCAGTATTTT
j_gene: TRBJ1-4; v_gene: TRBV11-3; d_gene: TRBD1; abundance: .; CDR3aa: CASSLTGTDNEKLFF; CDR3nt: TGTGCCAGCAGCCTCACCGGGACAGATAATGAAAAACTGTTTTTT
j_gene: TRBJ2-7; v_gene: TRBV27; d_gene: .; abundance: few; CDR3aa: CASSFSPAGSYEQYF; CDR3nt: TGTGCCAGCAGTTTTTCCCCCGCCGGCTCCTACGAGCAGTACTTC
j_gene: TRBJ2-1; v_gene: TRBV9; d_gene: .; abundance: .; CDR3aa: CASSGGTPREQFF; CDR3nt: TGTGCCAGCAGCGGCGGGACTCCCCGCGAGCAGTTCTTC
j_gene: TRBJ2-6; v_gene: TRBV3-1/TRBV3-2; d_gene: .; abundance: .; CDR3aa: CASSLRTGSSGANVLTF; CDR3nt: TGTGCCAGCAGCCTTCGGACTGGTAGCTCTGGGGCCAACGTCCTGACTTTC
j_gene: TRBJ1-5; v_gene: TRBV10-2; d_gene: .; abundance: .; CDR3aa: CASRVQDSNQPQHF; CDR3nt: TGCGCCAGCAGGGTTCAGGATAGCAATCAGCCCCAGCATTTT
j_gene: TRBJ2-2; v_gene: TRBV27; d_gene: TRBD2; abundance: .; CDR3aa: CASSYRGGTGELFF; CDR3nt: TGTGCCAGCAGTTATAGGGGAGGGACCGGGGAGCTGTTTTTT
j_gene: TRBJ2-7; v_gene: TRBV6-2/TRBV6-3; d_gene: .; abundance: .; CDR3aa: CASSTAERQYF; CDR3nt: TGTGCCAGCAGTACTGCGGAGCGGCAGTACTTC
j_gene: TRBJ2-1; v_gene: TRBV3-1/TRBV3-2; d_gene: .; abundance: .; CDR3aa: CASSQDHGGLNEQFF; CDR3nt: TGTGCCAGCAGCCAAGATCACGGGGGGCTCAATGAGCAGTTCTTC
j_gene: TRBJ1-3; v_gene: TRBV18; d_gene: TRBD1; abundance: once; CDR3aa: CASSRDRDGNTIYF; CDR3nt: TGTGCCAGCTCCCGGGACAGAGATGGAAACACCATATATTTT
j_gene: TRBJ1-1; v_gene: TRBV11-3; d_gene: .; abundance: .; CDR3aa: CASSLGGVDTEAFF; CDR3nt: TGTGCCAGCAGCTTAGGAGGTGTTGACACTGAAGCTTTCTTT
j_gene: TRBJ1-1; v_gene: TRBV11-2; d_gene: .; abundance: .; CDR3aa: CASSSHGRNTEAFF; CDR3nt: TGTGCCAGCAGCTCCCACGGGAGGAACACTGAAGCTTTCTTT
j_gene: TRBJ2-1; v_gene: TRBV11-2; d_gene: .; abundance: .; CDR3aa: CASNFVQGAEQFF; CDR3nt: TGTGCCAGCAATTTTGTCCAAGGGGCTGAGCAGTTCTTC
j_gene: TRBJ1-1; v_gene: TRBV6-5; d_gene: .; abundance: .; CDR3aa: CASNGGRLTEAFF; CDR3nt: TGTGCCAGCAACGGCGGGAGGTTAACTGAAGCTTTCTTT
j_gene: TRBJ2-5; v_gene: TRBV2; d_gene: TRBD2; abundance: .; CDR3aa: CASSEEYSGGETQYF; CDR3nt: TGTGCCAGCAGTGAAGAATACAGCGGGGGAGAGACCCAGTACTTC
j_gene: TRBJ1-5; v_gene: TRBV27; d_gene: .; abundance: once; CDR3aa: CASSTNFNQPQHF; CDR3nt: TGTGCCAGCAGTACTAACTTCAATCAGCCCCAGCATTTT
j_gene: TRBJ1-1; v_gene: TRBV3-1/TRBV3-2; d_gene: TRBD1; abundance: .; CDR3aa: CASSPGTGYEAFF; CDR3nt: TGTGCCAGCAGCCCCGGGACAGGGTATGAAGCTTTCTTT
j_gene: TRBJ2-7; v_gene: TRBV7-2; d_gene: TRBD2; abundance: .; CDR3aa: CASSLGDYRQYF; CDR3nt: TGTGCCAGCAGCTTAGGGGACTATCGGCAGTACTTC